These 8 T cell receptor beta chains share one sample of origin, sequenced in a study of blood T cell repertoires in COVID-19. The method was immunoSEQ multiplex PCR; TCRdb's version includes in-frame clones alone and lacks a portion of them. The sample lists about 300,000 clones, 87% seen once, with about 2% in the top ten. The sequenced sample was peripheral blood. The receptors derive from a man younger than 35 with active or convalescent COVID-19.

The chain recombines TRBV13 with TRBJ2-1; 9 positions match TRBD2. Germline V gives CDR1 PRHDT, CDR2 FYEKMQ (reference sequence). The CDR3 loop spans 14 amino acids. Germline trimming cut 7 bases from V and 6 bases from J; bases unmatched to any gene: 7. CDR3: CASMAGGPSNEQFF. The CDR3 DNA reads TGTGCCAGCATGGCGGGAGGGCCTTCCAATGAGCAGTTCTTC.

This chain uses TRBV27 with TRBJ2-7, with 9 bases fitting TRBD1. Germline assignment: CDR1 MNHEY and CDR2 SMNVEV (reference sequence). V lost 6 bases and J lost 5; bases outside the gene matches: 5. The CDR3 contains 13 residues. CDR3 DNA sequence: TGTGCCAGCAGCTTACAGGGGGCTAACGAGCAGTACTTC. Amino acid sequence: CASSLQGANEQYF.

CDR3 DNA: TGTGCCAGCACTAGGCAGGGGGTCCGGAACACTGAAGCTTTCTTT. It translates to CASTRQGVRNTEAFF. This sequence joins TRBV2 and TRBJ1-1; 7 nucleotides line up with TRBD1. This CDR3 comprises 15 residues. Germline V lookup: CDR1 SNHLY, CDR2 FYNNEI. V lost 7 bases to trimming and J lost 1 base; unmatched junction nucleotides: 9.

The chain links TRBV19 to TRBJ2-2; maybe TRBD2 (7 bases). The V and J ends lost 4 bases and 5 bases respectively, with 17 bases between them. Germline V CDR1 and CDR2: LNHDA, SQIVND (reference sequence). This CDR3 has 16 residues. As DNA, the CDR3 is TGTGCCAGTAGTACCCGCAGCGGGACAATAACCGGGGAGCTGTTTTTT. Protein product: CASSTRSGTITGELFF.

The chain uses TRBV4-1 and TRBJ2-7; TRBD2 matches at 7 bases. V shed 1 base and J 6 bases; nucleotides not matched to a gene: 6. This CDR3 region has 14 residues. Germline CDR1 reads MGHRA; CDR2 reads YSYEKL. The CDR3 protein is CASSQVGGLGEQYF. In nucleotides, the CDR3 is TGCGCCAGCAGCCAAGTGGGGGGGTTGGGCGAGCAGTACTTC.

The count of this clone is one. The gene calls are TRBV13 and TRBJ1-2; possible D gene TRBD1, 5 bases. Trimming stripped 5 bases from V and 5 bases from J, with 15 bases between. Germline V gene data show CDR1 as PRHDT and CDR2 as FYEKMQ (reference sequence). This CDR3 contains 14 residues. CDR3 sequence (DNA): TGTGCCAGCAGCCCTAGTCCTGGGGCTTATGGCTACACCTTC. Translation gives CASSPSPGAYGYTF.

The chain recombines TRBV6-5 with TRBJ2-2, with TRBD2 matching 11 bases. V lost 6 bases and J lost 6; bases outside the gene matches: 6. The CDR3 is 15 residues long. Germline V gene data show CDR1 as MNHEY and CDR2 as SVGAGI. The CDR3 DNA is TGTGCCAGCAGAGTAGCGGGGGGGAGACCCGGGGAGCTGTTTTTT. Amino acid sequence: CASRVAGGRPGELFF.

This chain joins TRBV10-1 and TRBJ1-3, with D maybe TRBD1 (6 bases). Germline-derived CDR1 and CDR2 are WNHNN and SYGVQD (reference sequence). V dropped 2 bases and J dropped 0 bases, with 17 bases sitting between them. CDR3 length: 18 amino acids. CDR3 loop: CASSEETGLGISGNTIYF. The CDR3 nucleotides are TGCGCCAGCAGTGAGGAAACAGGGTTGGGGATCTCTGGAAACACCATATATTTT.